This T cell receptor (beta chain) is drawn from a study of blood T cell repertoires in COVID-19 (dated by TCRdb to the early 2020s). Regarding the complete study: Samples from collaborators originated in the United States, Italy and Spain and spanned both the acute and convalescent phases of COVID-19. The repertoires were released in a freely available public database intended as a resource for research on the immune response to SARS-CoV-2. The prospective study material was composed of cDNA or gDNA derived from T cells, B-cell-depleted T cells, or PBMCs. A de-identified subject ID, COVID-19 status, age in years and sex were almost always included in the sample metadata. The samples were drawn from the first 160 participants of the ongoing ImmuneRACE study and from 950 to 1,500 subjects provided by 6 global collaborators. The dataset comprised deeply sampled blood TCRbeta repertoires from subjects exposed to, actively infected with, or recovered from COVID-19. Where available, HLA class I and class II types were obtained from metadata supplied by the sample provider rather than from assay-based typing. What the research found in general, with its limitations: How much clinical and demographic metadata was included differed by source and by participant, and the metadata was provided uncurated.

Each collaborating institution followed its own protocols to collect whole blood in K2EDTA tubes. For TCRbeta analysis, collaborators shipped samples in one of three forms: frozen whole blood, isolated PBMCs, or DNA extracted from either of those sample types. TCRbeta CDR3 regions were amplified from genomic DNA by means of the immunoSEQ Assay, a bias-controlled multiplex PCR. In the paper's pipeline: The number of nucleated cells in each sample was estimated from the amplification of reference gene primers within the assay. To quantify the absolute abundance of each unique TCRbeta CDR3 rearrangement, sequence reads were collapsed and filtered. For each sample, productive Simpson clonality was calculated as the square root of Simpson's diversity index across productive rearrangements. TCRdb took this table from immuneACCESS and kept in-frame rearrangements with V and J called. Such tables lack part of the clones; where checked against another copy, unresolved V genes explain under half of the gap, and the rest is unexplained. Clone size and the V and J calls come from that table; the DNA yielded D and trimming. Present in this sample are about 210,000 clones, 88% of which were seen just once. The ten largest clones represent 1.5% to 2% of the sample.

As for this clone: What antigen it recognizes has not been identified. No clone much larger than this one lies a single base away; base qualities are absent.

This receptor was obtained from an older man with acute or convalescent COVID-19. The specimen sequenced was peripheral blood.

The DNA sequence follows: TGCGCCAGCAGCTTGGGGCTCAGGGAGGACGGGGAGCTGTTTTTT. This gives the protein CASSLGLREDGELFF. The sequence joins TRBV5-1 to TRBJ2-2; TRBD2 could be the D gene, as 6 bases match. The junction shows trimming of 0 bases on V and 7 bases on J, plus 13 bases between the germline ends. From the germline V gene, CDR1 is SGHRS and CDR2 is YFSETQ. There are 15 amino acids in the CDR3, from cysteine to phenylalanine inclusive. The entry retains the CDR3 DNA only, 45 bases that are in frame from base 1.